The next 5 T cell receptor beta chains were all read from a single sample in a study of CD8 T cells in ankylosing spondylitis. The study, taken as a whole, reports: Seemingly distinctive of ankylosing spondylitis blood was a TCR beta motif formed by eight highly homologous variants.

TCRdb re-called the 5' RACE reads with MiXCR, one entry per CDR3 protein. The data show more than 400,000 distinct CDR3 sequences, under 5.5% seen once. The antigens for these receptors are not known. Sequenced: blood, either unsorted or a sorted T cell fraction (not recorded which). These receptors were taken from a male donor with ankylosing spondylitis.

This clonotype was counted ten times or more. The chain uses TRBV4-1 and TRBJ1-2; D unclear. V lost 1 base to trimming and J lost 0 bases, with 9 bases between them. The germline CDR1 and CDR2 sequences are MGHRA and YSYEKL. The CDR3 is 15 residues long. The CDR3 bases are TGCGCCAGCAGCCAAGGGGCAGCCGCTAACTATGGCTACACCTTC. It translates to CASSQGAAANYGYTF.

This clonotype was detected ten times or more. The V and J genes are TRBV10-3 and TRBJ1-1, with D uncertain. V lost 11 bases, J lost 6 bases, and 13 bases lay in between. CDR3 length equals 11 residues. Germline assignment: CDR1 ENHRY and CDR2 SYGVKD. The CDR3 DNA reads TGTGCCGCCTGGGCCGGAGCTGAAGCTTTCTTT. Translating it yields CAAWAGAEAFF.

Ten or more counts support this clonotype. The J gene is TRBJ2-1, the V gene TRBV20-1, with 13 bases identical to TRBD2. Trimming removed 3 bases from V and 8 bases from J; junction bases left unmatched: 7. Germline V gene sequence: CDR1 DFQATT, CDR2 SNEGSKA (reference sequence). The CDR3 is 15 residues long. This chain's CDR3 is CSASKLAGGGDEQFF. CDR3 DNA sequence: TGCAGTGCTAGTAAACTAGCGGGAGGGGGGGATGAGCAGTTCTTC.

This clonotype was seen at least ten times. The V gene is TRBV12-3 or TRBV12-4, the J gene TRBJ2-2; possibly TRBD1 or TRBD2 for D (5 bases each). The V end lost 6 bases, the J end lost 0 bases, and 8 bases lay between the germline ends. The CDR3 covers 14 residues. The DNA for the CDR3 is TGTGCCAGCAGCCGGGACCCGAACACCGGGGAGCTGTTTTTT. It yields the protein CASSRDPNTGELFF.

This clonotype was recorded many times. This rearrangement joins TRBV10-3 to TRBJ2-1; no firm D call. The CDR3 has 15 residues. The ends were cut back, 0 bases at V and 8 bases at J, with 14 bases in the middle. Germline V gene sequence: CDR1 ENHRY, CDR2 SYGVKD. CDR3 in DNA: TGTGCCATCAGTGAGTCCGTTTCCCGCCTGGATGAGCAGTTCTTC. It yields the protein CAISESVSRLDEQFF.